This passage covers 31 T cell receptor beta chains from one sample sequenced in a study of shared clonotypes between healthy human individuals. TCRdb keeps only in-frame clones here, not all; method: immunoSEQ multiplex PCR. The sample shows some 2 million clones, about 95% of them seen only once. Naive CD8 cells were CD45RO-negative, positively selected for CCR7, excluding terminally differentiated effector memory CD45RA+ cells. Input material: naive CD8+ T cells sorted from blood. The source of these receptors is a man aged 18 to 29 in good health.

Here the CDR3 DNA reads TGTGCCAGCAGCGCCGGGACAGGGCATAGCGCTTTCTTT. The encoded protein is CASSAGTGHSAFF. V gene TRBV5-6 combines with J gene TRBJ1-1; 9 bases are a match to TRBD1. The CDR3 length is 13 residues. V was clipped by 4 bases and J by 11 bases; unmatched bases: 9. Germline CDR1 reads SGHDT; CDR2 reads YYEEEE.

The table lists this clone with a few counts. Other DNA sequences within the sample encode an identical CDR3. The genes are TRBV7-9 and TRBJ1-1; D perhaps matches TRBD1 (5 bases). The germline CDR1 and CDR2 sequences are SEHNR and FQNEAQ (reference sequence). The V end lost 2 bases, the J end lost 6 bases, and 7 bases lay between the germline ends. The CDR3 consists of 12 residues. The CDR3 bases are TGTGCCAGCAGCTTATCGGGGGCTGAAGCTTTCTTT. Translating it yields CASSLSGAEAFF.

This chain uses TRBV6-1 with TRBJ2-1; TRBD2 is a possible D gene (6 bases). Germline CDR1 MNHNS, CDR2 SASEGT. Between the trimmed V and J ends, which lost 4 bases and 7 bases, there was a span of 17 bases. The CDR3 has 15 residues. The CDR3 loop is CASSAFVGAGNEQFF. The CDR3 coding sequence is TGTGCCAGCAGTGCATTTGTTGGCGCGGGGAATGAGCAGTTCTTC.

This rearrangement joins TRBV18 to TRBJ2-3; D gene unclear. CDR1 is KGHSH, CDR2 LQKENI, per germline. The CDR3 is 13 amino acids. The V end lost 4 bases, the J end lost 0 bases, and 5 bases lay between the germline ends. The DNA of the CDR3 is TGTGCCAGCTCACTGACTAGCACAGATACGCAGTATTTT. Its translation: CASSLTSTDTQYF.

V and J are TRBV30 and TRBJ2-5; D is uncertain. The end of the DNA aligns better with TRBJ2-7, so the J call may be wrong. From germline, CDR1 is GTSNPN and CDR2 SVGIG (reference sequence). The CDR3 runs 15 residues. Here the CDR3 DNA reads TGTGCCTGGAGTGGCCCCTTTACAGCCGCCTACGAGCAGTACTTC. Its translation is CAWSGPFTAAYEQYF.

This clone was seen just once. This sequence joins TRBV30 and TRBJ2-5; D may correspond to TRBD1 or TRBD2 (5 bases each). Matching the DNA end better, TRBJ2-7 makes the J call doubtful. The CDR3 is 16 amino acids. Germline values: CDR1 GTSNPN, CDR2 SVGIG (reference sequence). Here the CDR3 DNA reads TGTGCCTGGAGTGTAGGCTTAGAGGGGTTTTTCTACGAGCAGTACTTC. The encoded protein is CAWSVGLEGFFYEQYF.

The gene calls are TRBV13 and TRBJ2-3; no clear D gene. Deletions cut 4 bases from V and 2 bases from J, with 7 bases between. The CDR3 runs 13 residues. The V gene's germline CDR1 is PRHDT and CDR2 FYEKMQ (reference sequence). CDR3 DNA: TGTGCCAGCAGCTCAATGCACACAGATACGCAGTATTTT. Translation: CASSSMHTDTQYF.

The chain employs TRBV30 and TRBJ2-5; perhaps D is TRBD1 or TRBD2 (5 bases each). CDR1 and CDR2 (germline): GTSNPN, SVGIG (reference sequence). The CDR3 is 14 residues long. Trimming removed 4 bases at V and 1 base at J, with 13 bases between. CDR3: CAWTGRIVQETQYF. CDR3 DNA sequence: TGTGCCTGGACGGGACGGATCGTCCAAGAGACCCAGTACTTC.

This chain uses TRBV6-5 with TRBJ2-7; D is undetermined. This CDR3 is built from 14 residues. Germline V gives CDR1 MNHEY, CDR2 SVGAGI. V was cut by 0 bases and J by 2 bases, with 8 bases left in between. CDR3: CASSYSREAYEQYF. In nucleotides, the CDR3 is TGTGCCAGCAGTTACTCTAGGGAAGCCTACGAGCAGTACTTC.

Note on this clone: This sample also contains other DNA sequences that code for the same CDR3. The rearrangement joins TRBV6-5 to TRBJ2-1; 10 nucleotides match TRBD2. The CDR3 length is 15 residues. V lost 2 bases and J lost 2; bases outside the gene matches: 0. Germline V gives CDR1 MNHEY, CDR2 SVGAGI. The CDR3 sequence is CASSYLAGAYNEQFF. The CDR3 DNA is TGTGCCAGCAGTTACCTAGCGGGAGCCTACAATGAGCAGTTCTTC.

The chain is built from TRBV11-2 and TRBJ2-1; D may match TRBD1 or TRBD2 (5 bases each). Trimming left V 5 bases short and J 2 bases short, with 13 bases between. The CDR3 covers 15 residues. Germline CDR1 SGHAT, CDR2 FQNNGV. CDR3 amino acids: CASSPGKGAYNEQFF. Written as DNA, the CDR3 is TGTGCCAGCAGCCCCGGGAAAGGGGCCTACAATGAGCAGTTCTTC.

To note about this clone: This specimen includes other DNA sequences encoding the same CDR3. This rearrangement joins TRBV7-2 to TRBJ2-7; D not certain. Germline lookup yields CDR1 SGHTA and CDR2 FQGNSA. The CDR3 runs 13 residues. V lost 2 bases and J 2 bases, leaving 7 bases between the germline ends. For the CDR3, the DNA is TGTGCCAGCAGCTTATTTAATACCTACGAGCAGTACTTC. Translating it yields CASSLFNTYEQYF.

The chain links TRBV7-9 to TRBJ2-5, with 8 bases that match TRBD1. Germline V gene lookup returns CDR1 SEHNR and CDR2 FQNEAQ (reference sequence). The CDR3 spans 15 residues. J was trimmed by 4 bases and V by 1 base; bases with no gene match: 5. CDR3 DNA sequence: TGTGCCAGCAGCTTAGGACAGGGGACGCTAGAGACCCAGTACTTC. This encodes CASSLGQGTLETQYF.

This chain links TRBV19 with TRBJ2-5; D is ambiguous. Trimming took 1 base from V and 4 from J, leaving 7 bases between them. CDR1 and CDR2 (germline): LNHDA, SQIVND (reference sequence). CDR3 length: 13 residues. The CDR3 loop reads CASSIVERETQYF. The DNA of the CDR3 is TGTGCCAGTAGTATAGTTGAGAGAGAGACCCAGTACTTC.

This chain links TRBV19 with TRBJ1-2, with a weak D call TRBD1 (6 bases). Trimming left V 5 bases short and J 5 bases short, with 15 bases between. The CDR3 is 14 residues long. Germline lookup yields CDR1 LNHDA and CDR2 SQIVND (reference sequence). The CDR3, as DNA: TGTGCCAGTAGTCTCGGACAGACAAATTATGGCTACACCTTC. Translated, it gives CASSLGQTNYGYTF.

V gene TRBV11-2 combines with J gene TRBJ2-5; 7 nucleotides match TRBD2. The CDR3 consists of 15 residues. In germline, CDR1 is SGHAT, CDR2 FQNNGV. The ends lost 1 base at V and 4 bases at J; junction bases unmatched: 6. The CDR3, as DNA: TGTGCCAGCAGCTTAGGGGGGGGACTCGGAGAGACCCAGTACTTC. Encoded protein: CASSLGGGLGETQYF.

The chain combines TRBV27 with TRBJ1-6; D gene ambiguous. Trimming stripped 2 bases from V and 7 bases from J, with 18 bases between. This CDR3 comprises 17 residues. CDR1 MNHEY and CDR2 SMNVEV come from the germline V gene (reference sequence). As DNA, the CDR3 is TGTGCCAGCAGTTTAAGCAGAGCGGGCCTGTCGAATTCACCCCTCCACTTT. Amino acids: CASSLSRAGLSNSPLHF.

This clone appeared once. The chain joins TRBV4-3 to TRBJ2-1; 10 positions match TRBD2. CDR1 is LGHNA, CDR2 YSLEER, per germline. J gave up 8 bases and V 2 bases, and 12 bases lay outside the gene matches. The CDR3 has 17 amino acids. Here the CDR3 reads CASSQRTSGFPGDEQFF. The CDR3, as DNA: TGCGCCAGCAGCCAAAGGACTAGCGGATTCCCAGGCGATGAGCAGTTCTTC.

Worth noting for this clone: Lacking the conserved final phenylalanine or tryptophan, this CDR3 likely reflects a read error. The limits of the CDR3 on the DNA are not certain, so only TCRdb's listed CDR3 is given. V is TRBV19 and J is TRBJ2-7; the table's D call, TRBD1, was not checked against the DNA. The CDR3 spans 8 amino acids, including both terminal residues. The germline V gene encodes CDR1 LNHDA and CDR2 SQIVND (reference sequence). The CDR3 reads CASSITQD.

To note about this clone: This sample also contains other DNA sequences that code for the same CDR3. This sequence joins TRBV30 and TRBJ2-1, with D possibly TRBD2 on 6 matching bases. The CDR3 is 13 amino acids. Germline CDR1 GTSNPN, CDR2 SVGIG (reference sequence). Trimming shortened V by 2 bases and J by 4 bases, and 9 bases separated the two germline ends. The CDR3 coding sequence is TGTGCCTGGAGTCCCGGGGGATACAATGAGCAGTTCTTC. Protein: CAWSPGGYNEQFF.

The genes are TRBV27 and TRBJ2-7; the match to TRBD1 covers 7 bases. V gave up 7 bases and J gave up 1 base; unmatched junction bases: 7. In germline, CDR1 is MNHEY, CDR2 SMNVEV (reference sequence). The CDR3 length is 14 residues. The chain's CDR3 is CASNPLDRSYEQYF. In DNA, the CDR3 is TGTGCCAGCAACCCACTGGACAGGTCCTACGAGCAGTACTTC.

The chain carries TRBV11-1 and TRBJ1-2; D is undetermined. V was pared by 4 bases and J by 8 bases, with 11 bases between. CDR1 and CDR2 from the germline V gene are SGHAT and FQDESV (reference sequence). This CDR3 is 12 amino acids long. CDR3 nucleotide sequence: TGTGCCAGCAGCTATACGGGAGGCGGCTACACCTTC. Its protein product is CASSYTGGGYTF.

The rearrangement links TRBV11-2 to TRBJ2-3, with D possibly being TRBD1 or TRBD2 (5 bases each). Between the trimmed V and J ends, which lost 5 bases and 0 bases, there was a span of 18 bases. CDR1 and CDR2 (germline): SGHAT, FQNNGV. The CDR3 spans 17 residues. The CDR3 nucleotides read TGTGCCAGCAGCCGCAACCCTGGGGGAGAGAGCACAGATACGCAGTATTTT. Its translation is CASSRNPGGESTDTQYF.

The table lists this clone with a count of one. The chain recombines TRBV15 with TRBJ1-1; TRBD1 agrees at 7 bases. This CDR3 has 21 amino acids. In germline, CDR1 is LNHNV, CDR2 YYDKDF (reference sequence). The ends lost 0 bases at V and 3 bases at J; junction bases unmatched: 22. The CDR3 sequence: CATSRDLSDLGQPEYYTEAFF. As DNA, the CDR3 is TGTGCCACCAGCAGAGATCTTTCAGATTTGGGACAGCCGGAATACTACACTGAAGCTTTCTTT.

The chain employs TRBV27 and TRBJ1-5; 9 nucleotides line up with TRBD1. The V gene end was trimmed by 5 bases and the J gene end by 7 bases; junction bases not matched to a gene: 6. Germline V gene sequence: CDR1 MNHEY, CDR2 SMNVEV (reference sequence). The CDR3 consists of 14 residues. The CDR3 loop reads CASSPRTGAQPQHF. Written as DNA, the CDR3 is TGTGCCAGCAGTCCTCGGACAGGGGCGCAGCCCCAGCATTTT.

This chain uses TRBV6-6 with TRBJ2-7, with D unresolved. Trimming left V 4 bases short and J 2 bases short, with 9 bases between. Looked up from germline, CDR1 is MNHNY and CDR2 is SVGAGI (reference sequence). The CDR3 contains 13 residues. The CDR3 loop reads CASSSFTAYEQYF. CDR3 nucleotides: TGTGCCAGCAGTTCCTTCACCGCCTACGAGCAGTACTTC.

The V call is TRBV5-4, the J call TRBJ2-7; no clear D gene. The CDR3 loop spans 14 amino acids. Germline values: CDR1 SGHNT, CDR2 YYREEE (reference sequence). V was shortened by 0 bases and J by 6 bases, with 13 bases between the two germline ends. CDR3 loop: CASSLGAPTGEQYF. CDR3 coding DNA: TGTGCCAGCAGCTTGGGAGCCCCGACGGGCGAGCAGTACTTC.

The genes are TRBV6-1 and TRBJ2-3; no firm D call. The CDR3 is 15 residues long. The ends were cut back, 5 bases at V and 0 bases at J, with 12 bases in the middle. Germline-derived CDR1 and CDR2 are MNHNS and SASEGT. The CDR3 is CASSPRTPSTDTQYF. For the CDR3, the DNA is TGTGCCAGCAGTCCCAGGACCCCTAGCACAGATACGCAGTATTTT.

As regards this clone: Other DNA sequences from this sample encode an identical CDR3 as well. The chain has TRBV5-1 and TRBJ2-1; TRBD2 might be the D (6 bases). Per the germline V gene, CDR1 is SGHRS and CDR2 is YFSETQ. The CDR3 totals 14 residues. The V end was cut by 3 bases, the J end by 8 bases, with 15 bases between. The CDR3 loop reads CASSSGTSGDEQFF. CDR3 sequence (DNA): TGCGCCAGCAGCTCCGGGACTTCTGGGGATGAGCAGTTCTTC.

Details on this clone: Other DNA sequences in this sample translate to the same CDR3. The chain couples TRBV4-1 to TRBJ2-5; D remains ambiguous. The CDR3 spans 15 residues. Per the germline V gene, CDR1 is MGHRA and CDR2 is YSYEKL. The V and J ends lost 1 base and 2 bases respectively, with 11 bases between them. Here the CDR3 DNA reads TGCGCCAGCAGCCAAGGAGCCGGGCTACAAGAGACCCAGTACTTC. Translating it yields CASSQGAGLQETQYF.

The chain couples TRBV30 to TRBJ2-7, with 14 bases lining up with TRBD2. The CDR3 spans 15 residues. V gave up 3 bases and J gave up 4 bases; unmatched junction bases: 5. Germline loops: CDR1 GTSNPN, CDR2 SVGIG (reference sequence). CDR3 nucleotide sequence: TGTGCCTGGAGGGGGGGACTAGCGGGAGCATACGAGCAGTACTTC. Its translation: CAWRGGLAGAYEQYF.